Presented here are 27 T cell receptor beta chains from one specimen sequenced in a study of T cells in narcolepsy. Repertoires were generated with immunoSEQ multiplex PCR, while TCRdb's copy carries only in-frame clones and drops some. The data hold over 25,000 clones, with 79% observed a single time. The specimen was memory (CD45RA-) CD4+ T cells from blood. Receptor source: a human donor in good health.

V is TRBV7-3 and J is TRBJ2-3; 8 bases align to TRBD1. The germline gives CDR1 SGHTA, CDR2 FQGTGA. V gave up 5 bases and J gave up 4 bases; unmatched junction bases: 11. This CDR3 comprises 16 residues. Here the CDR3 reads CASSRQGRGSADTQYF. The CDR3, as DNA: TGTGCCAGCAGCCGACAGGGGAGAGGGAGCGCAGATACGCAGTATTTT. Full variable domain (outside the CDR3, taken from reference TRBV7-3 and TRBJ2-3): GAGVSQTPSNKVTEKGKYVELRCDPISGHTALYWYRQSLGQGPEFLIYFQGTGAADDSGLPNDRFFAVRPEGSVSTLKIQRTERGDSAVYLCASSRQGRGSADTQYFGPGTRLTVL.

The chain uses TRBV7-3 and TRBJ2-5; a weak D match, TRBD2 (5 bases). The V and J ends lost 2 bases and 5 bases respectively, with 12 bases between them. CDR3 length: 14 amino acids. The germline V gene has CDR1 SGHTA and CDR2 FQGTGA. CDR3 region: CASSLGRTVETQYF. CDR3 in DNA: TGTGCCAGCAGCTTAGGGAGAACGGTGGAGACCCAGTACTTC.

CDR3 sequence (DNA): TGTGCCAGCATCGGCATGAGGGGGCGAGTGAAGCAGTACTTC. This sequence encodes CASIGMRGRVKQYF. The rearrangement links TRBV2 to TRBJ2-7, with 7 bases that match TRBD1. CDR1 SNHLY and CDR2 FYNNEI come from the germline V gene. CDR3 length equals 14 residues. V was pared by 7 bases and J by 8 bases, with 14 bases of the junction left unmatched.

The chain uses TRBV18 and TRBJ2-7, with D unresolved. Per germline, CDR1 KGHSH and CDR2 LQKENI. CDR3 length: 15 amino acids. V lost 0 bases, J lost 1 base, and 10 bases lay in between. The CDR3 DNA sequence: TGTGCCAGCTCACCACCCGGTCCAGGTTCCTACGAGCAGTACTTC. Amino acids: CASSPPGPGSYEQYF.

This chain links TRBV5-1 with TRBJ1-4; 8 nucleotides agree with TRBD1. Looked up from germline, CDR1 is SGHRS and CDR2 is YFSETQ. The V gene end was trimmed by 4 bases and the J gene end by 5 bases; junction bases not matched to a gene: 7. The CDR3 is 15 amino acids. The CDR3 sequence: CASSPSTGGNEKLFF. DNA for the CDR3: TGCGCCAGCAGCCCGAGTACAGGGGGAAATGAAAAACTGTTTTTT.

V gene TRBV7-9 combines with J gene TRBJ2-5; the D gene could be TRBD1 or TRBD2 (5 bases each). Germline-derived CDR1 and CDR2 are SEHNR and FQNEAQ (reference sequence). The CDR3 covers 16 residues. Between the trimmed V and J ends, which lost 5 bases and 7 bases, there was a span of 23 bases. The CDR3 protein is CASSPTGAIKSRTQYF. The CDR3 DNA follows: TGTGCCAGCAGCCCGACCGGGGCCATAAAATCAAGGACCCAGTACTTC. Variable domain in full (rest from reference TRBV7-9 and TRBJ2-5): DTGVSQNPRHKITKRGQNVTFRCDPISEHNRLYWYRQTLGQGPEFLTYFQNEAQLEKSRLLSDRFSAERPKGSFSTLEIQRTEQGDSAMYLCASSPTGAIKSRTQYFGPGTRLLVL.

V and J are TRBV2 and TRBJ2-7, with 7 bases fitting TRBD2. The ends lost 1 base at V and 1 base at J; junction bases unmatched: 7. The V gene's germline CDR1 is SNHLY and CDR2 FYNNEI. This CDR3 is built from 16 residues. The CDR3: CASSEVGREYSYEQYF. The CDR3 DNA follows: TGTGCCAGCAGTGAAGTGGGGCGGGAGTATTCCTACGAGCAGTACTTC.

This chain joins TRBV6-5 and TRBJ2-7, with 9 bases fitting TRBD1. Germline-derived CDR1 and CDR2 are MNHEY and SVGAGI. Unmatched junction bases numbered 3, after V lost 6 bases and J lost 3 bases. The CDR3 loop spans 13 amino acids. The CDR3 spells CASRKTGGYEQYF. CDR3 nucleotides: TGTGCCAGCAGAAAGACAGGGGGCTACGAGCAGTACTTC.

This chain joins TRBV28 and TRBJ2-7; TRBD1 matches at 7 bases. CDR3 length: 15 amino acids. Trimming cost V 7 bases and J 2 bases; bases outside gene matches: 11. Germline V gives CDR1 MDHEN, CDR2 SYDVKM. The CDR3 coding sequence is TGTGCCAGCAAATCATCAGGGGGTTCCCCCTACGAGCAGTACTTC. Protein product: CASKSSGGSPYEQYF.

CDR3 sequence: CASSNPHYGVSDTQYF. The CDR3 bases are TGTGCCAGCAGTAACCCGCACTACGGGGTCTCGGATACGCAGTATTTT. This chain uses TRBV27 with TRBJ2-3; a possible D gene is TRBD2 (5 bases). V was trimmed by 5 bases and J by 6 bases, leaving 21 bases between them. This CDR3 contains 16 residues. Per germline, CDR1 MNHEY and CDR2 SMNVEV (reference sequence).

The V gene is TRBV6-1, the J gene TRBJ2-3; 7 positions agree with TRBD2. CDR1 is MNHNS, CDR2 SASEGT, per germline. There are 12 residues in the CDR3. The V gene end was trimmed by 11 bases and the J gene end by 5 bases; junction bases not matched to a gene: 7. CDR3 nucleotide sequence: TGTGCCGCCCGGACTAGTTTAGATACGCAGTATTTT. This encodes CAARTSLDTQYF.

CDR3 sequence reads: CAWSRLLHLYQETQYF. DNA for the CDR3: TGTGCCTGGAGTCGATTGTTACACCTGTACCAAGAGACCCAGTACTTC. The rearrangement joins TRBV30 to TRBJ2-5; no clear D gene. From germline, CDR1 is GTSNPN and CDR2 SVGIG (reference sequence). Trimming removed 2 bases at V and 0 bases at J, with 16 bases between. CDR3 length: 16 residues.

Here the CDR3 DNA reads TGTGCCAGCAGCCTTACAAGGACAAACAACCCCGGCGAGCAGTACTTC. Amino acids: CASSLTRTNNPGEQYF. The genes are TRBV7-2 and TRBJ2-7; D might be TRBD1 (5 bases). Germline CDR1 reads SGHTA; CDR2 reads FQGNSA. Trimming pared 5 bases from V and 6 bases from J, leaving 23 bases between. This CDR3 has 16 residues.

The rearrangement uses TRBV7-9 and TRBJ1-3; no reliable D call. Germline V gene lookup returns CDR1 SEHNR and CDR2 FQNEAQ (reference sequence). Trimming took off 4 bases at V and 1 base at J, with 11 bases between the two ends. The CDR3 runs 15 residues. CDR3 in amino acids: CASSYNAVSGNTIYF. The DNA of the CDR3 is TGTGCCAGCAGCTACAACGCGGTTTCTGGAAACACCATATATTTT.

DNA for the CDR3: TGTGCCAGTAGTGTTGGATCCCTTGGCAATCAGCCCCAGCATTTT. Translated, it gives CASSVGSLGNQPQHF. The rearrangement joins TRBV19 to TRBJ1-5; unclear D gene. V dropped 5 bases and J dropped 2 bases, with 13 bases sitting between them. Germline lookup yields CDR1 LNHDA and CDR2 SQIVND (reference sequence). The CDR3 consists of 15 residues. Supplemented by reference TRBV19 and TRBJ1-5, the full variable domain reads DGGITQSPKYLFRKEGQNVTLSCEQNLNHDAMYWYRQDPGQGLRLIYYSQIVNDFQKGDIAEGYSVSREKKESFPLTVTSAQKNPTAFYLCASSVGSLGNQPQHFGDGTRLSIL.

V is TRBV5-1 and J is TRBJ2-7; D is ambiguous. V lost 6 bases and J 0 bases, leaving 10 bases between the germline ends. This CDR3 is 13 amino acids long. The germline V gene has CDR1 SGHRS and CDR2 YFSETQ. DNA for the CDR3: TGCGCCAGCACGGGTTCCTCCTCCTACGAGCAGTACTTC. Its protein is CASTGSSSYEQYF.

The V gene is TRBV5-1, the J gene TRBJ2-5; 8 bases match TRBD1. Germline loops: CDR1 SGHRS, CDR2 YFSETQ. The junction had 6 bases not matched to a gene; V was cut back by 4 bases and J by 1 base. The CDR3 is 15 amino acids. The CDR3 coding sequence is TGCGCCAGCAGCAGAAGGACAGGGCCCCAAGAGACCCAGTACTTC. This sequence encodes CASSRRTGPQETQYF. The full variable domain, its missing parts supplied by reference TRBV5-1 and TRBJ2-5, is KAGVTQTPRYLIKTRGQQVTLSCSPISGHRSVSWYQQTPGQGLQFLFEYFSETQRNKGNFPGRFSGRQFSNSRSEMNVSTLELGDSALYLCASSRRTGPQETQYFGPGTRLLVL.

The rearrangement links TRBV15 to TRBJ2-7; 8 bases are shared with TRBD1. Trimming at V came to 1 base and at J to 6 bases, leaving 8 bases not matched to a gene. Germline V gives CDR1 LNHNV, CDR2 YYDKDF (reference sequence). The CDR3 covers 15 residues. This CDR3 reads CATSRAGGGRGEQYF. CDR3 in DNA: TGTGCCACCAGCAGAGCAGGGGGCGGGCGGGGCGAGCAGTACTTC.

V usage is TRBV11-2 and J usage is TRBJ2-6, with D possibly TRBD2 on 5 matching bases. V was pared by 6 bases and J by 3 bases, with 21 bases between. This CDR3 has 18 amino acids. The germline gives CDR1 SGHAT, CDR2 FQNNGV. In DNA, the CDR3 is TGTGCCAGCAGGCCGACCGGGATATCTGACTTTGGGGCCAACGTCCTGACTTTC. As protein: CASRPTGISDFGANVLTF.

The CDR3 region is CASSPRGGGRSYEQYF. The CDR3, as DNA: TGTGCCAGCAGCCCGCGCGGGGGGGGTAGGTCCTACGAGCAGTACTTC. The gene calls are TRBV5-4 and TRBJ2-5, with 9 bases that match TRBD2. Near its end, the DNA agrees better with TRBJ2-7, so the J call may be wrong. The CDR3 contains 16 residues. CDR1 is SGHNT and CDR2 is YYREEE in the germline V gene (reference sequence).

CDR3 nucleotides: TGCAGCGTTGGGGGAGATGCCACTGAAGCTTTCTTT. This sequence encodes CSVGGDATEAFF. The chain recombines TRBV29-1 with TRBJ1-1, with D unresolved. Germline CDR1 is SQVTM and CDR2 is ANQGSEA. V gave up 4 bases and J gave up 4 bases, with 10 bases separating them. This CDR3 is 12 amino acids long.

This clone occurred a few times. CDR3 in amino acids: CASSSDRRLYNSPLHF. The CDR3 DNA sequence: TGTGCCAGCAGTTCTGACAGGCGATTATATAATTCACCCCTCCACTTT. This chain connects TRBV6-5 to TRBJ1-6; possible D gene TRBD1, 6 bases. Germline V lookup: CDR1 MNHEY, CDR2 SVGAGI. The germline V and J ends were trimmed by 4 bases and 4 bases, with 14 bases remaining between them. The CDR3 has 16 residues.

This clone appeared once. This chain connects TRBV9 to TRBJ1-1, with 8 bases lining up with TRBD1. CDR1 is SGDLS and CDR2 is YYNGEE in the germline V gene. V shed 6 bases and J 3 bases; nucleotides not matched to a gene: 10. The CDR3 has 15 residues. This CDR3 reads CASTWEPTGDTEAFF. The CDR3 nucleotides are TGTGCCAGCACCTGGGAACCGACAGGGGACACTGAAGCTTTCTTT.

This clone was recorded only once. The chain recombines TRBV6-1 with TRBJ1-5; D might be TRBD1 (6 bases). This CDR3 contains 14 residues. CDR1 is MNHNS, CDR2 SASEGT, per germline. With 4 bases removed from V and 6 bases from J, the gap between germline ends came to 13 bases. CDR3 nucleotide sequence: TGTGCCAGCAGTGCCAGGGGAAGTGTTCAGCCCCAGCATTTT. It specifies CASSARGSVQPQHF.

V usage is TRBV7-2 and J usage is TRBJ1-2; D ambiguous. Trimming took 1 base from V and 7 from J, leaving 10 bases between them. Germline CDR1 is SGHTA and CDR2 is FQGNSA. The CDR3 runs to 13 residues. The CDR3 reads CASSLVASGGYTF. CDR3 in DNA: TGTGCCAGCAGCTTAGTAGCCTCGGGTGGCTACACCTTC.

The chain employs TRBV6-4 and TRBJ2-2; TRBD2 matches at 7 bases. CDR3 size: 13 residues. The junction had 5 bases not matched to a gene; V was cut back by 11 bases and J by 2 bases. Germline V CDR1 and CDR2: MRHNA, SNTAGT. The CDR3 loop reads CAGSSGNTGELFF. As DNA, the CDR3 is TGTGCCGGATCTAGCGGTAACACCGGGGAGCTGTTTTTT.

The chain has TRBV9 and TRBJ2-1; D possibly corresponds to TRBD2 (5 bases). Germline loops: CDR1 SGDLS, CDR2 YYNGEE. The length of the CDR3 is 15 residues. The ends were cut back, 0 bases at V and 4 bases at J, with 11 bases in the middle. The CDR3 sequence: CASSVESGEYNEQFF. The CDR3 DNA follows: TGTGCCAGCAGCGTAGAAAGCGGAGAATACAATGAGCAGTTCTTC.